Below are 11 T cell receptor beta chains sequenced from a single sample in a study of blood T cells in healthy people across ages (dated by TCRdb to 2015 to 2017). Libraries were constructed by 5' RACE. The sequencer listed for this sample is Illumina HiSeq 2500. The second PCR ran for about 6 to 11 cycles and used a J-beta primer mix along with a sample-barcoded 5' primer. Starting from the raw public reads, TCRdb applied fastp trimming at Q25, assembled clones with MiXCR and retained in-frame beta chains. Entries that share a CDR3 protein sequence are merged under the most common genes and DNA. For this sample there are about 1.6 million distinct CDR3 sequences; about 31% appear just once. Of the sample, approximately 11% is held by the ten largest clones. What was sequenced was blood. These TCRs come from a woman in her twenties or thirties in good health.

As regards this clonotype: The junction departs from germline at one end; a sequencing error may be responsible. The chain carries TRBV20-1 and TRBJ1-2, with D perhaps matching TRBD1 (5 bases). CDR3 size: 11 residues. CDR1 is DFQATT and CDR2 is SNEGSKA in the germline V gene (reference sequence). CDR3 region: CSAPGLYGHTF. CDR3 DNA sequence: TGCAGTGCCCCAGGGCTCTATGGCCACACCTTC.

The gene calls are TRBV5-1 and TRBJ2-5; the match to TRBD1 covers 7 bases. CDR3 length: 17 amino acids. Trimming at V came to 0 bases and at J to 4 bases, leaving 12 bases not matched to a gene. Per germline, CDR1 SGHRS and CDR2 YFSETQ. The CDR3 loop reads CASSLEGQLNRGETQYF. The DNA for the CDR3 is TGCGCCAGCAGCTTGGAGGGACAGCTTAATAGGGGAGAGACCCAGTACTTC. The full variable domain, in which reference TRBV5-1 and TRBJ2-5 provide the parts outside the CDR3, is KAGVTQTPRYLIKTRGQQVTLSCSPISGHRSVSWYQQTPGQGLQFLFEYFSETQRNKGNFPGRFSGRQFSNSRSEMNVSTLELGDSALYLCASSLEGQLNRGETQYFGPGTRLLVL.

As regards this clonotype: One end of the junction varies from germline; a read error may be responsible. The chain recombines TRBV29-1 with TRBJ1-1; no definite D call. CDR3 length: 12 amino acids. Germline lookup yields CDR1 SQVTM and CDR2 ANQGSEA. CDR3 residues: CSVRDGNTEDFF. The CDR3 bases are TGCAGCGTCCGTGACGGAAACACTGAAGATTTCTTT.

This clonotype turned up a few times. The rearrangement joins TRBV4-1 to TRBJ2-1; 7 bases are shared with TRBD2. Per the germline V gene, CDR1 is MGHRA and CDR2 is YSYEKL. V shed 2 bases and J 5 bases; nucleotides not matched to a gene: 12. The CDR3 loop spans 17 amino acids. DNA of the CDR3: TGCGCCAGCAGCCAAAACTTTGGGTCGGGGGGAGACAATGAGCAGTTCTTC. It is translated as CASSQNFGSGGDNEQFF.

The rearrangement links TRBV20-1 to TRBJ1-5; 8 nucleotides agree with TRBD1. The CDR3 sequence is 15 residues long. Unmatched junction bases numbered 3, after V lost 0 bases and J lost 2 bases. Germline CDR1 reads DFQATT; CDR2 reads SNEGSKA (reference sequence). The CDR3 DNA sequence: TGCAGTGCTAGAGACAGGGGGCTTCGCAATCAGCCCCAGCATTTT. Protein sequence: CSARDRGLRNQPQHF.

V and J are TRBV7-9 and TRBJ2-2; 7 bases line up with TRBD1. Germline V CDR1 and CDR2: SEHNR, FQNEAQ (reference sequence). The V and J ends lost 7 bases and 1 base, in that order; junction bases with no gene match: 9. The CDR3 covers 16 residues. The CDR3 DNA reads as TGTGCCAGCACCTCAGACAGGGTCATGAACACCGGGGAGCTGTTTTTT. As protein: CASTSDRVMNTGELFF.

This clonotype was seen many times. The V and J genes are TRBV7-9 and TRBJ2-7; tentative D call: TRBD1 (5 bases). CDR3 length: 14 amino acids. Trimming took 8 bases from V and 1 from J, leaving 15 bases between them. CDR1 and CDR2 from the germline V gene are SEHNR and FQNEAQ (reference sequence). The CDR3 protein is CASAYQGLSYEQYF. The CDR3 nucleotides read TGTGCCAGCGCCTACCAGGGTTTGTCCTACGAGCAGTACTTC.

This chain connects TRBV3-1 to TRBJ1-2; D gene uncertain. Looked up from germline, CDR1 is LGHDT and CDR2 is YNNKEL (reference sequence). Trimming pared 0 bases from V and 6 bases from J, leaving 8 bases between. The CDR3 length is 13 residues. CDR3 amino acids: CASSQEGVNGYTF. CDR3 coding DNA: TGTGCCAGCAGCCAAGAGGGAGTGAATGGCTACACCTTC.

The chain recombines TRBV11-2 with TRBJ2-1; D gene uncertain. The germline gives CDR1 SGHAT, CDR2 FQNNGV. Trimming removed 5 bases at V and 5 bases at J, with 16 bases between. The CDR3 is made up of 15 amino acids. The CDR3 coding sequence is TGTGCCAGCAGCCAGTTCCCCCCCTACGACAATGAGCAGTTCTTC. Its translation: CASSQFPPYDNEQFF.

Worth noting for this clonotype: Relative to the germline gene, one junction end is altered; a read error may explain this. The chain joins TRBV6-6 to TRBJ2-1; unclear D gene. The length of the CDR3 is 13 residues. CDR1 is MNHNY and CDR2 is SVGAGI in the germline V gene (reference sequence). The CDR3 here is CAGSYLSPDEQFF. The CDR3 DNA reads as TGTGCCGGCAGTTACTTGTCTCCCGATGAGCAGTTCTTC.

This clonotype was seen at least ten times. The chain joins TRBV7-9 to TRBJ2-1; D might be TRBD2 (5 bases). Trimming stripped 4 bases from V and 5 bases from J, with 6 bases between. The CDR3 is 12 residues long. Germline V gene sequence: CDR1 SEHNR, CDR2 FQNEAQ (reference sequence). The CDR3 coding sequence is TGTGCCAGCAGCTCAGCGGACAATGAGCAGTTCTTC. Its protein product is CASSSADNEQFF.